This is a list of T cell receptor beta chains from one sample in a study of brain T cells in children with intractable seizures. The table came from immunoSEQ multiplex PCR; TCRdb's copy has only in-frame clones and leaves some out. This table holds approximately 330,000 clones, 93% found once. The material was peripheral blood, obtained 4 to 5 months after surgery. The receptors derive from a boy under three years old with tuberous sclerosis and intractable seizures. The CDR3 runs from the conserved cysteine through the conserved F or W. Each record gives: J gene, clone size, V gene, CDR3 protein. Expanded clones are given a class, and other clones once, few, many or no size at all.

J gene: TRBJ2-5; clone size: .; V gene: TRBV7-9; CDR3 protein: CASSPFGSSGRGTETQYF
J gene: TRBJ1-2; clone size: .; V gene: TRBV7-9; CDR3 protein: CAWPTGAIGYTF
J gene: TRBJ1-2; clone size: .; V gene: TRBV5-6; CDR3 protein: CASSLGVGGYTF
J gene: TRBJ2-7; clone size: .; V gene: TRBV11-2; CDR3 protein: CASSLGDSYEQYF
J gene: TRBJ2-3; clone size: .; V gene: TRBV29-1; CDR3 protein: CSVDVRGASTDTQYF
J gene: TRBJ1-1; clone size: .; V gene: TRBV5-6; CDR3 protein: CASSLPDNMNTEAFF
J gene: TRBJ1-1; clone size: .; V gene: TRBV27; CDR3 protein: CASVGGAGLEAFF
J gene: TRBJ1-2; clone size: .; V gene: TRBV29-1; CDR3 protein: CSVTGTGTYGYTF
J gene: TRBJ1-2; clone size: .; V gene: TRBV3-1/TRBV3-2; CDR3 protein: CASSPGRGRGYTF
J gene: TRBJ2-3; clone size: .; V gene: TRBV5-1; CDR3 protein: CASSLPSDTQYF
J gene: TRBJ2-7; clone size: few; V gene: TRBV7-9; CDR3 protein: CASSLAGTSPYEQYF
J gene: TRBJ1-1; clone size: .; V gene: TRBV19; CDR3 protein: CASSNRNTEAFF
J gene: TRBJ1-1; clone size: .; V gene: TRBV6-1; CDR3 protein: CASSEGWGGVTEAFF
J gene: TRBJ1-1; clone size: .; V gene: TRBV27; CDR3 protein: CASSLSPGRTEAFF
J gene: TRBJ1-1; clone size: .; V gene: TRBV19; CDR3 protein: CASNPRGNTEAFF
J gene: TRBJ1-2; clone size: .; V gene: TRBV6-5; CDR3 protein: CASTPGQYYGYTF
J gene: TRBJ2-3; clone size: .; V gene: TRBV3-1/TRBV3-2; CDR3 protein: CASSPPHTDTQYF
J gene: TRBJ1-2; clone size: .; V gene: TRBV6-5; CDR3 protein: CASSRFQGMSGYTF
J gene: TRBJ1-1; clone size: .; V gene: TRBV27; CDR3 protein: CASSPDRVWAFF
J gene: TRBJ1-5; clone size: .; V gene: TRBV19; CDR3 protein: CASRKEGLIRNQPQHF
J gene: TRBJ2-3; clone size: .; V gene: TRBV7-8; CDR3 protein: CASSLVQREYGDTQYF
J gene: TRBJ1-5; clone size: .; V gene: TRBV6-5; CDR3 protein: CATAKGGNQPQHF
J gene: TRBJ2-1; clone size: .; V gene: TRBV12-3/TRBV12-4; CDR3 protein: CASSHAYNEQFF
J gene: TRBJ1-3; clone size: once; V gene: TRBV14; CDR3 protein: CASSKDRGSYGNTIYF
J gene: TRBJ2-1; clone size: .; V gene: TRBV10-3; CDR3 protein: CAISPPEGAGNEQFF
J gene: TRBJ2-7; clone size: .; V gene: TRBV14; CDR3 protein: CAISPIRQGADYEQYF
J gene: TRBJ2-7; clone size: .; V gene: TRBV7-9; CDR3 protein: CASSLGLDRIHEQYF
J gene: TRBJ2-1; clone size: .; V gene: TRBV30; CDR3 protein: CAWSVGLYNEQFF
J gene: TRBJ2-3; clone size: once; V gene: TRBV9; CDR3 protein: CASSLWGQGTDTQYF
J gene: TRBJ2-7; clone size: .; V gene: TRBV3-1/TRBV3-2; CDR3 protein: CASSQDIGEQYF
J gene: TRBJ2-6; clone size: .; V gene: TRBV29-1; CDR3 protein: CSAEIQGTGANVLTF
J gene: TRBJ2-2; clone size: .; V gene: TRBV28; CDR3 protein: CASNPYITGTKSDTGELFF
J gene: TRBJ2-7; clone size: .; V gene: TRBV10-1; CDR3 protein: CASSLGPRVEQYF
J gene: TRBJ1-2; clone size: .; V gene: TRBV24-1; CDR3 protein: CATRLILGQPLLNYGYTF
J gene: TRBJ1-5; clone size: once; V gene: TRBV19; CDR3 protein: CASTLGQINQPQHF
J gene: TRBJ2-7; clone size: .; V gene: TRBV24-1; CDR3 protein: CATSSDGSYEQYF
J gene: TRBJ2-7; clone size: .; V gene: TRBV10-3; CDR3 protein: CAISDNAYEQYF
J gene: TRBJ1-2; clone size: .; V gene: TRBV20-1; CDR3 protein: CSASIADSYGYTF
J gene: TRBJ1-1; clone size: .; V gene: TRBV12-3/TRBV12-4; CDR3 protein: CASSSWKNTEAFF
J gene: TRBJ1-4; clone size: .; V gene: TRBV5-4; CDR3 protein: CASSLVGGGNEKLFF
J gene: TRBJ1-2; clone size: .; V gene: TRBV5-8; CDR3 protein: CASSLERTGDYGYTF
J gene: TRBJ1-2; clone size: .; V gene: TRBV29-1; CDR3 protein: CSVPHPEDFWVYGYTF
J gene: TRBJ1-5; clone size: .; V gene: TRBV28; CDR3 protein: CASNLSDNQPQHF
J gene: TRBJ2-7; clone size: once; V gene: TRBV6-5; CDR3 protein: CASSRTGNYEQYF
J gene: TRBJ1-1; clone size: .; V gene: TRBV29-1; CDR3 protein: CSVEGTATNTEAFF
J gene: TRBJ1-4; clone size: .; V gene: TRBV7-9; CDR3 protein: CASSPGTGRSEKLFF
J gene: TRBJ1-2; clone size: .; V gene: TRBV3-1/TRBV3-2; CDR3 protein: CASSQRTDAYGYTF
J gene: TRBJ1-2; clone size: .; V gene: TRBV5-1; CDR3 protein: CASSPRRGFYIYGYTF
J gene: TRBJ2-7; clone size: .; V gene: TRBV5-1; CDR3 protein: CASSFLGIYEQYF
J gene: TRBJ1-6; clone size: .; V gene: TRBV18; CDR3 protein: CASSDRDSLNSPLHF
J gene: TRBJ1-5; clone size: .; V gene: TRBV30; CDR3 protein: CAWTTWEGKGQPQHF
J gene: TRBJ1-4; clone size: .; V gene: TRBV1; CDR3 protein: CTSTGTGGGKLFF
J gene: TRBJ2-5; clone size: .; V gene: TRBV28; CDR3 protein: CASSLYPGGVIETQYF
J gene: TRBJ1-5; clone size: .; V gene: TRBV6-1; CDR3 protein: CASSEGRRQPQHF